This T cell receptor (beta chain) was sequenced in a study of cytomegalovirus exposure and HLA in healthy donors. General study points: Further analysis, carried out later, found HLA-associated TCR beta chains more clonally expanded than equally common other chains. Analyses of presence and absence presupposed an approximately uniform sequencing depth across donors.

This PCR relied on a set of 60 Vbeta primers and 13 Jbeta primers. Measured with immunoSEQ multiplex PCR; TCRdb has only the in-frame clones, and not every one. The data contain under 250,000 clones, just under 80% of them singletons. At the time of sampling, donors were nominally healthy, though unrecorded immune exposures were likely. A remark on this clone: Its antigen remains unidentified.

The CDR3 extends over 12 amino acids. Per germline, CDR1 MGHDK and CDR2 SYGVNS. This receptor was identified in a boy aged 5-17 years in good health and CMV-seronegative. The chain links TRBV25-1 to TRBJ2-5, with TRBD1 identical over 7 bases. The end of the DNA is better explained by TRBJ2-7, so the J call may be wrong. Sequenced material: PBMCs. CDR3 sequence reads: CASSGHRGEQYF. CDR3 DNA sequence: TGTGCCAGCAGTGGGCACAGGGGCGAGCAGTACTTC.